Following are 9 T cell receptor beta chains from one sample sequenced in a study of CD8+CD57+ T cells in acquired aplastic anemia. It was genomic DNA that served as the template for profiling TCR beta VDJ and CDR3. TCRdb reanalysed the reads using MiXCR and keeps one entry per CDR3 protein. The table has roughly 280,000 distinct CDR3 sequences, 56% seen once; the top ten hold approximately 1.2%. The sequenced patients had an expansion of CD8+CD57+ cells seen by flow cytometry. Sequenced: sorted CD4+, CD8+, or CD8+CD57+ T cells (not recorded which) from PBMCs. All receptors derive from a human donor with aplastic anemia.

J is TRBJ1-2 and V is TRBV9, with D unclear. In germline, CDR1 is SGDLS, CDR2 YYNGEE. This CDR3 contains 15 residues. Deletions cut 2 bases from V and 2 bases from J, with 13 bases between. CDR3 nucleotides: TGTGCCAGCAGCGTGGGCGGGAGTGAGAACTATGGCTACACCTTC. This gives the protein CASSVGGSENYGYTF.

This clonotype was observed once. A junction boundary mismatches the germline segment, possibly from a read error. This chain joins TRBV19 and TRBJ1-5; D uncertain. This CDR3 comprises 15 residues. Germline loops: CDR1 LNHDA, CDR2 SQIVND (reference sequence). Here the CDR3 DNA reads TGTGCCAGTAGTCTGGGTTTAAGCTACAATCGGCCCCAGCATTTT. As protein: CASSLGLSYNRPQHF.

The chain couples TRBV19 to TRBJ2-1; D unresolved. CDR1 LNHDA and CDR2 SQIVND come from the germline V gene (reference sequence). This CDR3 spans 14 amino acids. The V and J ends lost 4 bases and 7 bases respectively, with 14 bases between them. The CDR3: CASSTRAGENEQFF. CDR3 coding DNA: TGTGCCAGTAGTACAAGGGCCGGTGAAAATGAGCAGTTCTTC.

The V call is TRBV24-1, the J call TRBJ2-3; a weak D match, TRBD1 (5 bases). The CDR3 consists of 15 residues. The germline V gene encodes CDR1 KGHDR and CDR2 SFDVKD. V gave up 4 bases and J gave up 1 base, with 11 bases separating them. The CDR3 loop is CATSDWEGGTDTQYF. CDR3 sequence (DNA): TGTGCCACCAGTGACTGGGAAGGGGGCACAGATACGCAGTATTTT.

This clonotype was counted many times. In DNA form, the CDR3 reads TGTGCCAGCACCTACGGCGGGGGGTACAATGAGCAGTTCTTC. It codes for CASTYGGGYNEQFF. The chain has TRBV2 and TRBJ2-1; 8 bases match TRBD2. CDR3 length: 14 amino acids. CDR1 is SNHLY and CDR2 is FYNNEI in the germline V gene. The V gene end was trimmed by 7 bases and the J gene end by 4 bases; junction bases not matched to a gene: 6.

This clonotype was picked up many times. The V call is TRBV5-8, the J call TRBJ2-5; 10 nucleotides agree with TRBD2. This CDR3 spans 18 amino acids. Trimming cost V 1 base and J 5 bases; bases outside gene matches: 14. Germline CDR1 is SGHTS and CDR2 is YDEGEE. The CDR3 here is CASSLKGRGLAASETQYF. As DNA, the CDR3 is TGTGCCAGCAGCTTGAAGGGTCGTGGACTAGCGGCGTCGGAGACCCAGTACTTC.

The genes are TRBV20-1 and TRBJ2-7; D not certain. The CDR3 spans 10 residues. CDR1 is DFQATT, CDR2 SNEGSKA, per germline (reference sequence). V lost 2 bases to trimming and J lost 4 bases, with 3 bases between them. Here the CDR3 DNA reads TGCAGTGCTAGAATATACGAGCAGTACTTC. Translated: CSARIYEQYF.

The chain couples TRBV2 to TRBJ1-1, with TRBD1 as a possible D gene (5 bases). The V end lost 2 bases, the J end lost 8 bases, and 9 bases lay between the germline ends. This CDR3 comprises 12 residues. Germline values: CDR1 SNHLY, CDR2 FYNNEI. DNA for the CDR3: TGTGCCAGCAGTGAAATGTGGGACGAAGCTTTCTTT. It codes for CASSEMWDEAFF.

This clonotype was found once. The gene calls are TRBV29-1 and TRBJ2-3, with unresolved D. This CDR3 region has 13 residues. The germline gives CDR1 SQVTM, CDR2 ANQGSEA. The V gene lost 7 bases and the J gene lost 4 bases, with 15 bases spanning the gap. The CDR3 region has the DNA TGCAGCGCCTTAATAGGATTGGCAGATACGCAGTATTTT. Translating it yields CSALIGLADTQYF.